The 7 T cell receptor beta chains reported below all come from one sample, sequenced in a study of tumour-infiltrating T cells in Burkitt lymphoma. The repertoire was sequenced with immunoSEQ multiplex PCR; TCRdb's copy has only in-frame clones and lacks some. Here the sample spans more than 45,000 clones, roughly 30% being singletons. The specimen was tumor tissue. The source of these receptors is a human donor with Burkitt lymphoma.

This rearrangement joins TRBV7-2 to TRBJ2-7; TRBD1 agrees at 9 bases. V dropped 5 bases and J dropped 7; count of bases not matched to a gene: 6. Germline V gene data show CDR1 as SGHTA and CDR2 as FQGNSA. This CDR3 comprises 13 residues. DNA of the CDR3: TGTGCCAGCAGCCGGGACAGGGTGGGAGAGCAGTACTTC. Amino acids: CASSRDRVGEQYF.

The chain couples TRBV29-1 to TRBJ2-5, with 9 bases matching TRBD2. The CDR3 extends over 11 amino acids. Trimming cost V 8 bases and J 4 bases; bases outside gene matches: 2. CDR1 SQVTM and CDR2 ANQGSEA come from the germline V gene. As DNA, the CDR3 is TGCAGCTATAGCGGGAGAGAGACCCAGTACTTC. Translated: CSYSGRETQYF.

This clone appeared a few times. This chain uses TRBV10-3 with TRBJ2-3; D may match TRBD1 or TRBD2 (5 bases each). Germline loops: CDR1 ENHRY, CDR2 SYGVKD. Trimming stripped 6 bases from V and 0 bases from J, with 19 bases between. CDR3 length: 17 residues. CDR3 sequence (DNA): TGTGCCATCAGCCCGTACGGGGCGTCTTCTAGCACAGATACGCAGTATTTT. This sequence encodes CAISPYGASSSTDTQYF.

The gene calls are TRBV5-1 and TRBJ1-2, with TRBD1 matching over 7 bases. V was pared by 4 bases and J by 0 bases, with 6 bases of the junction left unmatched. CDR1 is SGHRS, CDR2 YFSETQ, per germline. The CDR3 contains 15 residues. Here the CDR3 DNA reads TGCGCCAGCAGCCCCCTGGACAGGACTAACTATGGCTACACCTTC. Translating gives CASSPLDRTNYGYTF.

This clone was observed a few times. This chain links TRBV5-1 with TRBJ1-1; TRBD1 agrees at 7 bases. V was clipped by 1 base and J by 10 bases; unmatched bases: 10. Per germline, CDR1 SGHRS and CDR2 YFSETQ. The CDR3 runs to 14 residues. CDR3 residues: CASSLSGQGETAFF. The DNA for the CDR3 is TGCGCCAGCAGCTTGAGTGGGCAGGGGGAGACAGCTTTCTTT.

The genes are TRBV6-5 and TRBJ2-7; the D is unclear. V lost 3 bases and J 2 bases, leaving 11 bases between the germline ends. CDR1 is MNHEY and CDR2 is SVGAGI in the germline V gene. This CDR3 is built from 14 residues. CDR3 protein: CASSYSPIAYEQYF. For the CDR3, the DNA is TGTGCCAGCAGTTATTCACCTATCGCCTACGAGCAGTACTTC.

This clone appeared a few times. The chain has TRBV7-2 and TRBJ2-3; D is unresolved. CDR1 is SGHTA and CDR2 is FQGNSA in the germline V gene. This CDR3 comprises 12 residues. V lost 1 base and J 4 bases, leaving 3 bases between the germline ends. CDR3 DNA: TGTGCCAGCAGCTTAGGGGCAGATACGCAGTATTTT. It yields the protein CASSLGADTQYF.